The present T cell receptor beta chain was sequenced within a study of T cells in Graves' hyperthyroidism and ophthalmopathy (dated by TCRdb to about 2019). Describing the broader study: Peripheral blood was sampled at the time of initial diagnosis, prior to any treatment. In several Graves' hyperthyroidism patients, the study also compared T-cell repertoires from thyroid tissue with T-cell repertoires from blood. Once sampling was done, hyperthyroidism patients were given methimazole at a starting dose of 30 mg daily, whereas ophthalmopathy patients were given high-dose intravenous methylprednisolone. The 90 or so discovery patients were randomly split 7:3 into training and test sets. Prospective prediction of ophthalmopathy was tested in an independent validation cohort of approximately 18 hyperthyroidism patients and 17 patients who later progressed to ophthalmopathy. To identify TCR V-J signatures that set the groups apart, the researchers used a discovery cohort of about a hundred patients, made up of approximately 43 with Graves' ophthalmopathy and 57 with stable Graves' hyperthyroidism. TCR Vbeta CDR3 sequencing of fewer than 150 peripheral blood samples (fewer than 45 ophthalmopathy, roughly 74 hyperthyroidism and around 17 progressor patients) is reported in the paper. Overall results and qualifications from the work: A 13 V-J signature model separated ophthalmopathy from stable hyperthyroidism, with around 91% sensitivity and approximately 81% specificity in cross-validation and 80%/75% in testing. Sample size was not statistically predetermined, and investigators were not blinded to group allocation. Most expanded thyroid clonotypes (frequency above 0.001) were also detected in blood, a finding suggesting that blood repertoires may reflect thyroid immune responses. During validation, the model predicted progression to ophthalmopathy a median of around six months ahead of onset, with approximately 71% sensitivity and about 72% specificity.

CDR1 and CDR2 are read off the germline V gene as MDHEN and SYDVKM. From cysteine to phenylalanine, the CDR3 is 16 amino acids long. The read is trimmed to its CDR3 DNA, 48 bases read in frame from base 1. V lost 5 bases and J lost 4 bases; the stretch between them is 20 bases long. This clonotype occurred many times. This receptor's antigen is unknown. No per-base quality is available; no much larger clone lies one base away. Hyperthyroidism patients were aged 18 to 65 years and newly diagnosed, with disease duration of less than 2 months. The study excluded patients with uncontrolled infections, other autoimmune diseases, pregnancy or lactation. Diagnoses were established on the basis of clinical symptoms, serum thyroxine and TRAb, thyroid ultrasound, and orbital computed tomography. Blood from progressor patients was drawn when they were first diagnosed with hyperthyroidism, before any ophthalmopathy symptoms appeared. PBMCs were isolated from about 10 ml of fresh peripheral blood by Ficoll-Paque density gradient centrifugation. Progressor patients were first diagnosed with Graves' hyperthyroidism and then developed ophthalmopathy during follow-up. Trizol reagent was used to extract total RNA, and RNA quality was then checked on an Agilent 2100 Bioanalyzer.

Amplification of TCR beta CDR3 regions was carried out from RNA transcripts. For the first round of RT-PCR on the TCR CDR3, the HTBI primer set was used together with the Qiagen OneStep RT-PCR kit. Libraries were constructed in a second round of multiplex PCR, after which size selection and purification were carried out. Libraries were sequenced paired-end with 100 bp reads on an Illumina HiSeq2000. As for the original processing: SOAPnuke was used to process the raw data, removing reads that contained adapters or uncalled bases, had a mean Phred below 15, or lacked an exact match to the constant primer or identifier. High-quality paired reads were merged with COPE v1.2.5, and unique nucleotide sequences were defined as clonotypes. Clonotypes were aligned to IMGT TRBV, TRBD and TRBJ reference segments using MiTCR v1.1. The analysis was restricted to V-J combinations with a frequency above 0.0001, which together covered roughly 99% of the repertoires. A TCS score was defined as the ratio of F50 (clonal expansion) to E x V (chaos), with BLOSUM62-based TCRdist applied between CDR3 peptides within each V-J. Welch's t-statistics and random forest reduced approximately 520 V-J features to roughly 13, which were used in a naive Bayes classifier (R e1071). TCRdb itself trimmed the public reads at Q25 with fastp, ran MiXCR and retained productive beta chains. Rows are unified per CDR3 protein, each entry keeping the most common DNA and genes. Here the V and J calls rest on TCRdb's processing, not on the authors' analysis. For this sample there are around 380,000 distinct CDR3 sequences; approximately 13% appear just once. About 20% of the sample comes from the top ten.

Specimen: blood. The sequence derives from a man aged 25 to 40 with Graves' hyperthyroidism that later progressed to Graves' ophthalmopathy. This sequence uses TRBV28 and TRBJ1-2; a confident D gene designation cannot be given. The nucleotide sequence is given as TGTGCCAGCAGTCCACCGTACCTAGGTTGGAGCTATGGCTACACCTTC. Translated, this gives CASSPPYLGWSYGYTF.